Each of the 19 T cell receptor beta chains below was sequenced from the same sample in a study of radiotherapy plus CTLA-4 blockade in lung cancer. Clones were sequenced by immunoSEQ multiplex PCR, and TCRdb holds only the in-frame ones, with some missing. The table lists about 49,000 clones, nearly 90% of them singletons. The sequencing used peripheral blood, collected from a patient treated with radiotherapy plus ipilimumab. The source is a human donor with non-small cell lung cancer whose response to radiotherapy plus ipilimumab could not be evaluated.

CDR3 nucleotide sequence: TGTGCCAGCAGTGAAGAGCCCCCGGACAGGGGGCGCGAGCAGTACTTC. Its protein product is CASSEEPPDRGREQYF. The V gene is TRBV6-1, the J gene TRBJ2-7; 11 bases align to TRBD1. V lost 1 base, J lost 6 bases, and 8 bases stayed unmatched. CDR1 MNHNS and CDR2 SASEGT come from the germline V gene. CDR3 length: 16 residues.

CDR3 coding DNA: TGTGCCAGCAGTTTCGCAGGGAACCATGGCTACACCTTC. Its protein product is CASSFAGNHGYTF. V usage is TRBV27 and J usage is TRBJ1-2, with D perhaps matching TRBD1 (5 bases). This CDR3 has 13 residues. Germline CDR1 is MNHEY and CDR2 is SMNVEV (reference sequence). V was trimmed by 3 bases and J by 6 bases, leaving 11 bases between them.

The chain recombines TRBV5-6 with TRBJ1-1; the match to TRBD1 covers 8 bases. Looked up from germline, CDR1 is SGHDT and CDR2 is YYEEEE. After removal of 4 bases from V and 0 bases from J, the junction contained 8 bases not matched to a gene. There are 16 residues in the CDR3. CDR3 DNA sequence: TGTGCCAGCAGCAGTGCAGGGGGCCCCTTGAACACTGAAGCTTTCTTT. This translates into CASSSAGGPLNTEAFF.

This sequence joins TRBV5-5 and TRBJ2-3; TRBD1 matches at 7 bases. The CDR3 covers 15 residues. Looked up from germline, CDR1 is SGHKS and CDR2 is YYEKEE (reference sequence). The V segment lost 4 bases and the J segment 1 base; nucleotides outside the gene matches: 6. CDR3 DNA: TGTGCCAGCAGCACTGGGACAGCGCGCACAGATACGCAGTATTTT. Translation gives CASSTGTARTDTQYF.

The chain combines TRBV5-4 with TRBJ2-1; no clear D. V was pared by 1 base and J by 8 bases, with 10 bases between. Germline values: CDR1 SGHNT, CDR2 YYREEE (reference sequence). This CDR3 has 13 amino acids. The chain's CDR3 is CASSLPLSDEQFF. The CDR3 DNA sequence: TGTGCCAGCAGCTTGCCCCTCTCAGATGAGCAGTTCTTC.

This chain connects TRBV4-3 to TRBJ1-6; TRBD1 matches at 7 bases. In germline, CDR1 is LGHNA, CDR2 YSLEER. The CDR3 runs to 19 residues. After removal of 0 bases from V and 0 bases from J, the junction contained 8 bases not matched to a gene. This CDR3 reads CASSQDYGHRGSYNSPLHF. Written as DNA, the CDR3 is TGCGCCAGCAGCCAAGATTACGGGCACAGGGGCTCCTATAATTCACCCCTCCACTTT.

The genes are TRBV25-1 and TRBJ1-4; TRBD1 might be the D (5 bases). The CDR3 loop spans 14 amino acids. The germline V and J ends were trimmed by 7 bases and 4 bases, with 13 bases remaining between them. CDR1 and CDR2 (germline): MGHDK, SYGVNS. CDR3 DNA: TGTGCCAGCAATAGCGGGACCAATAATGAAAAACTGTTTTTT. Protein sequence: CASNSGTNNEKLFF. The full variable domain, with the rest looked up from reference TRBV25-1 and TRBJ1-4, is EADIYQTPRYLVIGTGKKITLECSQTMGHDKMYWYQQDPGMELHLIHYSYGVNSTEKGDLSSESTVSRIRTEHFPLTLESARPSHTSQYLCASNSGTNNEKLFFGSGTQLSVL.

This clone was seen once. This chain connects TRBV5-6 to TRBJ2-5; TRBD2 is a possible D gene (7 bases). Trimming left V 0 bases short and J 10 bases short, with 22 bases between. CDR3 length equals 16 residues. Per the germline V gene, CDR1 is SGHDT and CDR2 is YYEEEE. The DNA of the CDR3 is TGTGCCAGCAGCTTGGGGGGAGCCGCGGGGGCCTTGTTCCAGTACTTC. Its protein product is CASSLGGAAGALFQYF. Drawing the rest from reference TRBV5-6 and TRBJ2-5, the complete variable domain is DAGVTQSPTHLIKTRGQQVTLRCSPKSGHDTVSWYQQALGQGPQFIFQYYEEEERQRGNFPDRFSGHQFPNYSSELNVNALLLGDSALYLCASSLGGAAGALFQYFGPGTRLLVL.

The rearrangement uses TRBV5-1 and TRBJ2-1; 7 nucleotides line up with TRBD1. In germline, CDR1 is SGHRS, CDR2 YFSETQ. The length of the CDR3 is 16 residues. V shed 0 bases, J shed 7 bases, and the junction held 10 bases outside the gene matches. The CDR3 DNA reads TGCGCCAGCAGCTTGGGTCCACAGGGGATGGGGAATGAGCAGTTCTTC. Residues: CASSLGPQGMGNEQFF.

The CDR3 sequence: CASSGGALDTGELFF. The CDR3 DNA reads TGTGCCAGCAGCGGGGGGGCGTTGGACACCGGGGAGCTGTTTTTT. The chain carries TRBV11-2 and TRBJ2-2; a possible D gene is TRBD2 (7 bases). Trimming took off 5 bases at V and 3 bases at J, with 13 bases between the two ends. The CDR3 is 15 residues long. CDR1 is SGHAT and CDR2 is FQNNGV in the germline V gene.

The chain employs TRBV10-3 and TRBJ2-2; perhaps TRBD1 as D (6 bases). Germline lookup yields CDR1 ENHRY and CDR2 SYGVKD. The V end lost 4 bases, the J end lost 0 bases, and 12 bases lay between the germline ends. CDR3 length equals 16 residues. CDR3 in DNA: TGTGCCATCAGTGGCGACAACAGGGCGAACACCGGGGAGCTGTTTTTT. The encoded protein is CAISGDNRANTGELFF.

This clone occurred once. The chain couples TRBV15 to TRBJ1-5, with a tentative D call TRBD1 (5 bases). V was clipped by 0 bases and J by 1 base, with 13 bases between them. Per germline, CDR1 LNHNV and CDR2 YYDKDF (reference sequence). This CDR3 contains 17 residues. This chain's CDR3 is CATSRDLNRISNQPQHF. CDR3 nucleotides: TGTGCCACCAGCAGAGATCTGAACAGGATCAGCAATCAGCCCCAGCATTTT.

This chain connects TRBV4-1 to TRBJ1-1; maybe TRBD1 (5 bases). Trimming removed 7 bases from V and 6 bases from J, with 18 bases in between. The CDR3 runs 14 residues. Germline CDR1 reads MGHRA; CDR2 reads YSYEKL. The CDR3 spells CASNPLGGRAEAFF. CDR3 in DNA: TGCGCCAGCAACCCACTCGGGGGGAGGGCTGAAGCTTTCTTT.

J is TRBJ2-2 and V is TRBV5-1, with 7 bases identical to TRBD1. This CDR3 has 17 amino acids. Germline CDR1 SGHRS, CDR2 YFSETQ. The V segment lost 0 bases and the J segment 0 bases; nucleotides outside the gene matches: 5. CDR3 bases: TGCGCCAGCAGCTTGGTTTCCGGGACAGCGAACACCGGGGAGCTGTTTTTT. It is translated as CASSLVSGTANTGELFF.

This clone was seen just once. The chain uses TRBV18 and TRBJ1-2; 7 positions agree with TRBD1. This CDR3 spans 13 amino acids. Losses at the gene ends were 2 bases for V and 3 bases for J; bases not matched to a gene: 0. The germline CDR1 and CDR2 sequences are KGHSH and LQKENI. The CDR3 DNA follows: TGTGCCAGCTCACCAGGGACAGACTATGGCTACACCTTC. Its protein product is CASSPGTDYGYTF.

Here the CDR3 reads CASSPATGGTEAFF. The CDR3 DNA follows: TGTGCCAGCAGTCCCGCGACAGGGGGGACTGAAGCTTTCTTT. This chain uses TRBV5-4 with TRBJ1-1; 9 bases fit TRBD1. The CDR3 consists of 14 residues. Germline loops: CDR1 SGHNT, CDR2 YYREEE (reference sequence). V was clipped by 5 bases and J by 5 bases; unmatched bases: 7.

This clone was seen more than once but under ten times. The chain couples TRBV4-1 to TRBJ2-3, with D maybe TRBD1 (7 bases). V was pared by 3 bases and J by 2 bases, with 18 bases between. The CDR3 is 17 residues long. The germline gives CDR1 MGHRA, CDR2 YSYEKL. The CDR3 DNA reads as TGCGCCAGCAGCCAGGGGAGACTAGGGGGCTACACAGATACGCAGTATTTT. It encodes CASSQGRLGGYTDTQYF.

The rearrangement links TRBV19 to TRBJ1-3, with D perhaps TRBD1 (5 bases). Trimming removed 10 bases from V and 0 bases from J, with 13 bases in between. The CDR3 spans 14 residues. CDR1 is LNHDA, CDR2 SQIVND, per germline (reference sequence). As DNA, the CDR3 is TGTGCCACGACCCACAGGTTCTCTGGAAACACCATATATTTT. It yields the protein CATTHRFSGNTIYF.

J is TRBJ1-2 and V is TRBV6-5; D gene unclear. This CDR3 region has 13 residues. CDR1 and CDR2 from the germline V gene are MNHEY and SVGAGI. Trimming took 8 bases from V and 2 from J, leaving 12 bases between them. CDR3 nucleotides: TGTGCCAGCTCATCCGCAGGCAACTATGGCTACACCTTC. It yields the protein CASSSAGNYGYTF.